The subject of this entry is one T cell receptor (beta chain). Method: immunoSEQ multiplex PCR; TCRdb's copy keeps in-frame clones and lacks some. Of 130,000 or so clones in the sample, around 85% were seen once. This entry comes from a study of blood T cell repertoires in COVID-19. Study summary: Donors in the United States, Italy and Spain gave samples during acute or convalescent COVID-19.

This CDR3 has 15 amino acids. Sequencing used peripheral blood. The V and J genes are TRBV21-1 and TRBJ2-5; TRBD2 is the table's D call, not checked against the DNA. TRBV21-1 is a recognized pseudogene. The source is a woman of 80 years or more with acute or convalescent COVID-19. Written as DNA, the CDR3 is TGTGCCAGCAGCAATCCGAGGAGGGCTGGAGAGACCCAGTACTTC. Its protein product is CASSNPRRAGETQYF.